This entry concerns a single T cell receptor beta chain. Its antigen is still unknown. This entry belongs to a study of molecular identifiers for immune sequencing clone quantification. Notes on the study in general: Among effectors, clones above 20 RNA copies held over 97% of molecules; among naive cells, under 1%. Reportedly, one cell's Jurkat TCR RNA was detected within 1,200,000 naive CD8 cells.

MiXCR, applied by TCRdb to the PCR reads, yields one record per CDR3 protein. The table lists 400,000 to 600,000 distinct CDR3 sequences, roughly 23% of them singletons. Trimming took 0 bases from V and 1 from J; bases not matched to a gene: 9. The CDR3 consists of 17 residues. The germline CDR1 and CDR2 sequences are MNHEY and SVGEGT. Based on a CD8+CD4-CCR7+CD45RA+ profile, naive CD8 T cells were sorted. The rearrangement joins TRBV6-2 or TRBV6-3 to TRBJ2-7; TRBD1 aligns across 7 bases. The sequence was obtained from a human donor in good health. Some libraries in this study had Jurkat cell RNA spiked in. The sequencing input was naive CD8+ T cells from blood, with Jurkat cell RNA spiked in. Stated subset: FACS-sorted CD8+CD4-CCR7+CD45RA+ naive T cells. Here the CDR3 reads CASSYSWQGVRSYEQYF. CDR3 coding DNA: TGTGCCAGCAGTTACTCGTGGCAGGGGGTCAGGTCCTACGAGCAGTACTTC.